These 5 T cell receptor beta chains were sequenced from one sample in a study of OX40 agonist ivuxolimab in advanced cancers. Here immunoSEQ multiplex PCR was the method, and the copy in TCRdb shows in-frame clones only, minus some. The sample includes about 82,000 clones, roughly 90% of them seen just once. This specimen consisted of CD4+ or CD8+ T cells sorted from blood, obtained in a trial of the OX40 agonist ivuxolimab. The receptors were gathered from an adult with an advanced solid tumor such as melanoma, head and neck, liver or kidney cancer.

The chain is built from TRBV10-2 and TRBJ1-5, with D perhaps matching TRBD1 (5 bases). Trimming shortened V by 5 bases and J by 7 bases, and 12 bases separated the two germline ends. The length of the CDR3 is 13 residues. Germline V gene lookup returns CDR1 WSHSY and CDR2 SAAADI. DNA for the CDR3: TGCGCCAGCAGTTCCGGGGGAGGACAGCCCCAGCATTTT. Amino acids: CASSSGGGQPQHF.

The V gene is TRBV5-1, the J gene TRBJ1-4, with D hard to call. The V and J ends lost 0 bases and 0 bases respectively, with 9 bases between them. The CDR3 spans 16 residues. Looked up from germline, CDR1 is SGHRS and CDR2 is YFSETQ. For the CDR3, the DNA is TGCGCCAGCAGCTTGGACATAGGATCAACTAATGAAAAACTGTTTTTT. This encodes CASSLDIGSTNEKLFF.

The rearrangement joins TRBV11-2 to TRBJ2-7, with 9 bases matching TRBD2. This CDR3 is 14 amino acids long. Germline V lookup: CDR1 SGHAT, CDR2 FQNNGV. The trim removed 6 bases at V and 5 bases at J, leaving 8 bases unmatched. CDR3 nucleotides: TGTGCCAGCAGTTTGGGACTAGCTATCCACGAGCAGTACTTC. Translated: CASSLGLAIHEQYF. The whole variable domain, filled in from reference TRBV11-2 and TRBJ2-7, reads EAGVAQSPRYKIIEKRQSVAFWCNPISGHATLYWYQQILGQGPKLLIQFQNNGVVDDSQLPKDRFSAERLKGVDSTLKIQPAKLEDSAVYLCASSLGLAIHEQYFGPGTRLTVT.

The J gene is TRBJ2-2, the V gene TRBV4-2; 12 bases are a match to TRBD2. The ends lost 5 bases at V and 7 bases at J; junction bases unmatched: 14. CDR1 is LGHNA, CDR2 YNFKEQ, per germline. The length of the CDR3 is 18 residues. The CDR3 bases are TGTGCCAGCAGCTCCTATACTACTAGCGGGGGGCGGATCGGGGAGCTGTTTTTT. Amino acid sequence: CASSSYTTSGGRIGELFF.

This chain uses TRBV9 with TRBJ2-7; 7 nucleotides match TRBD1. The V and J ends lost 0 bases and 4 bases, in that order; junction bases with no gene match: 7. Germline V gives CDR1 SGDLS, CDR2 YYNGEE. The CDR3 length is 15 residues. CDR3 in amino acids: CASSVGDSPRYEQYF. CDR3 DNA: TGTGCCAGCAGCGTAGGGGACAGCCCTCGGTACGAGCAGTACTTC.